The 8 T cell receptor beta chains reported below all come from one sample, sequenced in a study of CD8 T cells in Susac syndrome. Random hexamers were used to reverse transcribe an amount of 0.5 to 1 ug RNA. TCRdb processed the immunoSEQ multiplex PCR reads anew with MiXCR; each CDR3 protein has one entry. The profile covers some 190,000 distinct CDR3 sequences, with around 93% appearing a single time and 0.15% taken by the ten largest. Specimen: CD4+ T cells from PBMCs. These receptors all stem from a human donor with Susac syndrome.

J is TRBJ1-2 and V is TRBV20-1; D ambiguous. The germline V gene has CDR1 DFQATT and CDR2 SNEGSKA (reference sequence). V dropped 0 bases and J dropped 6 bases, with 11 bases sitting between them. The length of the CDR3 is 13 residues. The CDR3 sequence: CSARDWVGHGYTF. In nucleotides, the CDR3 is TGCAGTGCTAGAGACTGGGTAGGGCATGGCTACACCTTC.

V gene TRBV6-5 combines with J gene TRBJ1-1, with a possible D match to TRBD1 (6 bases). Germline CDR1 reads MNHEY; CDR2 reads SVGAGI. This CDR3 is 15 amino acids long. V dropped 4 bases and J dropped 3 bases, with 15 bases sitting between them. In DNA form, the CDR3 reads TGTGCCAGCAGTTGGGGGGCTGGGGACGACACTGAAGCTTTCTTT. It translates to CASSWGAGDDTEAFF.

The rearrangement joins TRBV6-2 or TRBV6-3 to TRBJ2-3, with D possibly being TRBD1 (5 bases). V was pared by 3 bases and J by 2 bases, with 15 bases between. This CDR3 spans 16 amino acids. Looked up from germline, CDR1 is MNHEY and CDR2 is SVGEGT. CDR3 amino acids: CASSYSRDQITDTQYF. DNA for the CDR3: TGTGCCAGCAGTTATTCCAGGGATCAGATCACAGATACGCAGTATTTT.

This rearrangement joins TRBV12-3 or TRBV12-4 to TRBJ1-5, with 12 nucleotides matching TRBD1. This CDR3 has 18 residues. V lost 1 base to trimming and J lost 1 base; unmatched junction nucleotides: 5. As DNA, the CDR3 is TGTGCCAGCAGTTTAGGGGGGGACAGGGGGCGAAGCAATCAGCCCCAGCATTTT. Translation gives CASSLGGDRGRSNQPQHF.

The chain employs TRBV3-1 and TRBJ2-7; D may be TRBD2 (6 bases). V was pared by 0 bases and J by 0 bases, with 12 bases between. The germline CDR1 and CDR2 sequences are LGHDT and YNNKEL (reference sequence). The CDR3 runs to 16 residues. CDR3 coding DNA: TGTGCCAGCAGCCAAGATTTCCAGGGACTCTCCTACGAGCAGTACTTC. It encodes CASSQDFQGLSYEQYF.

The CDR3 DNA reads TGTGCCAGCAGCTTGTGGACGGGGTCGGTTGGAAACACCATATATTTT. Its protein product is CASSLWTGSVGNTIYF. V is TRBV5-6 and J is TRBJ1-3; no definite D call. Looked up from germline, CDR1 is SGHDT and CDR2 is YYEEEE. V lost 1 base, J lost 3 bases, and 14 bases lay in between. The CDR3 consists of 16 residues.

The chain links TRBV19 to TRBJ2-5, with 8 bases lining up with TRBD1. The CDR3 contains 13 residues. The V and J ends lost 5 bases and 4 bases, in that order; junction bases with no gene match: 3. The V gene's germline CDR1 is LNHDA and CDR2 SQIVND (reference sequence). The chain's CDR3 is CASSARGRETQYF. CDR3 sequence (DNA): TGTGCCAGTAGTGCCAGGGGGCGAGAGACCCAGTACTTC.

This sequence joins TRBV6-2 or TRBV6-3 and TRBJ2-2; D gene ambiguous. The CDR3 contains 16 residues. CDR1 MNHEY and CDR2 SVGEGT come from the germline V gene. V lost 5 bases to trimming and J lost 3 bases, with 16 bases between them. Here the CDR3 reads CASSSENPLHTGELFF. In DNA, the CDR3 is TGTGCCAGCAGTAGCGAAAACCCGTTGCACACCGGGGAGCTGTTTTTT.